This T cell receptor (beta chain) appears in the sequencing data of a study of cytomegalovirus exposure and HLA in healthy donors. At the level of the study: HLA-typed donors contributed 80 million to 85 million unique TCRs, which were held in an early data release.

The CDR3 length is 19 residues. V dropped 6 bases and J dropped 3; count of bases not matched to a gene: 13. CDR1 SGHNT and CDR2 YENEEA come from the germline V gene. Of note for this clone: Its antigen is as yet unknown.

PCR was performed using 60 Vbeta and 13 Jbeta primers. Libraries were prepared by immunoSEQ multiplex PCR; TCRdb keeps only in-frame clonotypes and omits some of them. The table has under 130,000 clones, around 75% seen once. Whole-study findings and limits: An analysis was carried out at a later point. It showed that HLA-associated TCR beta chains were more clonally expanded than equally common non-associated chains.

This receptor was identified in a man in his forties in good health and CMV-seronegative. The V and J genes are TRBV11-3 and TRBJ2-5; 16 positions agree with TRBD2. The sequencing input was PBMCs. The CDR3 spells CASSPVPGLAGGIKETQYF. The DNA for the CDR3 is TGTGCCAGCAGTCCTGTGCCGGGACTAGCGGGGGGGATTAAAGAGACCCAGTACTTC.